This passage covers 19 T cell receptor beta chains from one sample sequenced in a study of blood T cell repertoires in COVID-19. Using immunoSEQ multiplex PCR, the repertoire was profiled, and TCRdb retains in-frame clones only, with some absent. Here the sample spans about 170,000 clones, approximately 81% being singletons. Material: peripheral blood. These receptors all come from a woman in her sixties or seventies with COVID-19, enrolled during active disease.

Here the CDR3 reads CASSSGTGGIRTEAFF. CDR3 DNA sequence: TGCGCCAGCAGCTCCGGGACAGGGGGGATTCGCACTGAAGCTTTCTTT. The chain employs TRBV5-1 and TRBJ1-1; 11 nucleotides match TRBD1. Germline assignment: CDR1 SGHRS and CDR2 YFSETQ. V was clipped by 3 bases and J by 4 bases; unmatched bases: 8. This CDR3 is built from 16 residues.

V is TRBV19 and J is TRBJ2-1; TRBD1 agrees at 7 bases. The CDR3 totals 13 residues. V shed 3 bases and J 9 bases; nucleotides not matched to a gene: 5. CDR1 is LNHDA, CDR2 SQIVND, per germline (reference sequence). The CDR3 DNA reads TGTGCCAGTAGTATCCCCGACAGGGTTGAGCAGTTCTTC. It translates to CASSIPDRVEQFF.

The CDR3 loop is CASSLGPGNYGYTF. For the CDR3, the DNA is TGTGCCAGCAGTTTGGGTCCGGGGAACTATGGCTACACCTTC. The rearrangement links TRBV27 to TRBJ1-2; D is unclear. With 3 bases removed from V and 2 bases from J, the gap between germline ends came to 10 bases. The germline V gene has CDR1 MNHEY and CDR2 SMNVEV (reference sequence). The CDR3 length is 14 residues.

The rearrangement uses TRBV5-6 and TRBJ2-5, with 12 bases that match TRBD2. CDR1 and CDR2 (germline): SGHDT, YYEEEE. The CDR3 totals 15 residues. Trimming removed 4 bases from V and 4 bases from J; junction bases left unmatched: 5. The CDR3 spells CASSRRLAGAETQYF. As DNA, the CDR3 is TGTGCCAGCAGCCGCAGACTAGCGGGGGCAGAGACCCAGTACTTC. Full variable domain (rest looked up from reference TRBV5-6 and TRBJ2-5): DAGVTQSPTHLIKTRGQQVTLRCSPKSGHDTVSWYQQALGQGPQFIFQYYEEEERQRGNFPDRFSGHQFPNYSSELNVNALLLGDSALYLCASSRRLAGAETQYFGPGTRLLVL.

This chain links TRBV7-2 with TRBJ1-2; tentative D call: TRBD1 (5 bases). The CDR3 extends over 14 amino acids. Trimming left V 1 base short and J 6 bases short, with 12 bases between. Germline V gene lookup returns CDR1 SGHTA and CDR2 FQGNSA. CDR3 sequence (DNA): TGTGCCAGCAGCTTAGGGCAGGGAATGGATGGCTACACCTTC. It is translated as CASSLGQGMDGYTF.

The rearrangement links TRBV6-2 or TRBV6-3 to TRBJ2-5; 9 bases are shared with TRBD2. Unmatched junction bases numbered 5, after V lost 6 bases and J lost 6 bases. The CDR3 is 13 amino acids. CDR1 and CDR2 from the germline V gene are MNHEY and SVGEGT. DNA of the CDR3: TGTGCCAGCAGCTCGGGACTAGCACAGACCCAGTACTTC. Encoded protein: CASSSGLAQTQYF.

This chain uses TRBV5-1 with TRBJ2-3; D is perhaps TRBD2 (5 bases). The V gene's germline CDR1 is SGHRS and CDR2 YFSETQ. The V end was cut by 0 bases, the J end by 6 bases, with 11 bases between. The CDR3 is 14 residues long. CDR3 protein: CASSLGRGHDTQYF. The CDR3 nucleotides are TGCGCCAGCAGCTTGGGACGGGGTCATGATACGCAGTATTTT. The variable domain in full, completed from reference TRBV5-1 and TRBJ2-3, reads KAGVTQTPRYLIKTRGQQVTLSCSPISGHRSVSWYQQTPGQGLQFLFEYFSETQRNKGNFPGRFSGRQFSNSRSEMNVSTLELGDSALYLCASSLGRGHDTQYFGPGTRLTVL.

This clone has more than one count but fewer than ten. The chain recombines TRBV3-1 (or the pseudogene TRBV3-2) with TRBJ2-6, with D maybe TRBD1 (5 bases). Trimming took off 1 base at V and 1 base at J, with 5 bases between the two ends. The CDR3 length is 15 residues. Germline CDR1 and CDR2: LGHDT and YNNKEL (reference sequence). The CDR3 nucleotides read TGTGCCAGCAGCCAAGCAGGGTCTGGGGCCAACGTCCTGACTTTC. It specifies CASSQAGSGANVLTF.

The chain employs TRBV5-4 and TRBJ2-5; 8 bases line up with TRBD1. The CDR3 loop spans 17 amino acids. V was pared by 3 bases and J by 2 bases, with 12 bases of the junction left unmatched. From germline, CDR1 is SGHNT and CDR2 YYREEE (reference sequence). The CDR3 sequence is CASSSVRAGGDQETQYF. The DNA for the CDR3 is TGTGCCAGCAGCTCCGTTAGGGCAGGGGGCGATCAAGAGACCCAGTACTTC.

This chain uses TRBV24-1 with TRBJ1-2; D unclear. The CDR3 spans 14 residues. Germline V lookup: CDR1 KGHDR, CDR2 SFDVKD. The V and J ends lost 0 bases and 2 bases respectively, with 6 bases between them. CDR3 loop: CATSDLQVNYGYTF. The CDR3 DNA reads TGTGCCACCAGTGATTTGCAGGTGAACTATGGCTACACCTTC.

The V and J genes are TRBV3-1 (or the pseudogene TRBV3-2) and TRBJ2-5, with 8 bases fitting TRBD1. The CDR3 extends over 15 amino acids. CDR1 and CDR2 (germline): LGHDT, YNNKEL (reference sequence). Losses at the gene ends were 3 bases for V and 5 bases for J; bases not matched to a gene: 8. The CDR3 DNA is TGTGCCAGCAGCCACGGACAGGGTGGGACCGAGACCCAGTACTTC. Translation: CASSHGQGGTETQYF.

The V gene is TRBV5-1, the J gene TRBJ1-5; weak D call: TRBD1 (5 bases). Deletions cut 4 bases from V and 1 base from J, with 18 bases between. In germline, CDR1 is SGHRS, CDR2 YFSETQ. CDR3 length: 17 amino acids. Written as DNA, the CDR3 is TGCGCCAGCAGCCCTGGTGGGGGGAAGGGGAGCAATCAGCCCCAGCATTTT. This sequence encodes CASSPGGGKGSNQPQHF.

The chain has TRBV15 and TRBJ1-5; tentative D call: TRBD1 (6 bases). Trimming took off 9 bases at V and 4 bases at J, with 13 bases between the two ends. Per the germline V gene, CDR1 is LNHNV and CDR2 is YYDKDF (reference sequence). The CDR3 extends over 13 amino acids. CDR3: CATQVQGNQPQHF. CDR3 nucleotide sequence: TGTGCCACGCAGGTACAGGGTAATCAGCCCCAGCATTTT.

The rearrangement links TRBV18 to TRBJ1-2, with D possibly matching TRBD1 (5 bases). The V end was cut by 4 bases, the J end by 5 bases, with 14 bases between. The germline gives CDR1 KGHSH, CDR2 LQKENI. CDR3 size: 14 residues. The CDR3 protein is CASSLGTEGYGYTF. CDR3 DNA: TGTGCCAGCTCACTGGGGACGGAGGGATATGGCTACACCTTC.

In nucleotides, the CDR3 is TGTGCCAGCAGCCAAGATCACCAGGCCAAAGCTTTCTTT. Translating it yields CASSQDHQAKAFF. The chain carries TRBV3-1 (or the pseudogene TRBV3-2) and TRBJ1-1; D uncertain. CDR1 LGHDT and CDR2 YNNKEL come from the germline V gene (reference sequence). V lost 0 bases and J 9 bases, leaving 11 bases between the germline ends. The CDR3 covers 13 residues.

V gene TRBV7-2 combines with J gene TRBJ1-2; 11 bases are shared with TRBD1. The CDR3 is 13 residues long. The V segment lost 3 bases and the J segment 13 bases; nucleotides outside the gene matches: 7. Germline CDR1 and CDR2: SGHTA and FQGNSA. The CDR3 here is CASSFTGTGGCTF. The CDR3 DNA reads as TGTGCCAGCAGCTTTACCGGGACAGGGGGATGCACCTTC.

The chain couples TRBV9 to TRBJ1-1; no clear D gene. Germline CDR1 reads SGDLS; CDR2 reads YYNGEE. Trimming took off 2 bases at V and 5 bases at J, with 13 bases between the two ends. This CDR3 has 14 residues. The CDR3 is CASSVQDLGTEAFF. DNA of the CDR3: TGTGCCAGCAGCGTCCAGGACTTAGGAACTGAAGCTTTCTTT. The full variable domain, with the rest looked up from reference TRBV9 and TRBJ1-1, is DSGVTQTPKHLITATGQRVTLRCSPRSGDLSVYWYQQSLDQGLQFLIQYYNGEERAKGNILERFSAQQFPDLHSELNLSSLELGDSALYFCASSVQDLGTEAFFGQGTRLTVV.

The CDR3 DNA reads as TGTGCCAGCAGTCTACAGGGCTTCAATCAGCCCCAGCATTTT. It yields the protein CASSLQGFNQPQHF. This sequence joins TRBV6-6 and TRBJ1-5; D may be TRBD1 (6 bases). The CDR3 runs to 14 residues. Looked up from germline, CDR1 is MNHNY and CDR2 is SVGAGI (reference sequence). V gave up 5 bases and J gave up 3 bases, with 11 bases separating them.

This clone was observed a single time. The chain employs TRBV5-1 and TRBJ2-7; TRBD2 matches 13 bases. Germline V gives CDR1 SGHRS, CDR2 YFSETQ. J was trimmed by 5 bases and V by 6 bases; bases with no gene match: 8. The CDR3 sequence is 15 residues long. Written as DNA, the CDR3 is TGCGCCAGCACCCGAACTAGCGGGAGGGCCGACGAGCAGTACTTC. Its translation: CASTRTSGRADEQYF. Supplemented by reference TRBV5-1 and TRBJ2-7, the full variable domain reads KAGVTQTPRYLIKTRGQQVTLSCSPISGHRSVSWYQQTPGQGLQFLFEYFSETQRNKGNFPGRFSGRQFSNSRSEMNVSTLELGDSALYLCASTRTSGRADEQYFGPGTRLTVT.